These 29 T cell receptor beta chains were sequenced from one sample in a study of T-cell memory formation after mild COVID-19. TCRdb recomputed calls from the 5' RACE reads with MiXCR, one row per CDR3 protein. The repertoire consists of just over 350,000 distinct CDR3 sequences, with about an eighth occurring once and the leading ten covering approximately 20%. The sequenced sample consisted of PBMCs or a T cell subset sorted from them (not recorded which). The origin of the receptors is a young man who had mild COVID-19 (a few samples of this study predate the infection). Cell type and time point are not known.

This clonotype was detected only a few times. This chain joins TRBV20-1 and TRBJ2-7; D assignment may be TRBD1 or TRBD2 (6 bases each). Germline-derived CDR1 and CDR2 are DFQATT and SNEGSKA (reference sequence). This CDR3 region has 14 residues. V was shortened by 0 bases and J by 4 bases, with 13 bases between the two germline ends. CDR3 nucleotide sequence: TGCAGTGCTAGAGATTTCGGGGGCCGATACGAGCAGTACTTC. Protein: CSARDFGGRYEQYF.

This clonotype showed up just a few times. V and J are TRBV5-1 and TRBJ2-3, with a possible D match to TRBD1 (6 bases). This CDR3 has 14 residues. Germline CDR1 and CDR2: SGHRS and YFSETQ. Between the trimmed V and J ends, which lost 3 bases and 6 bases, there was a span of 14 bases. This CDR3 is CASSSQRGIDTQYF. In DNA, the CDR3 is TGCGCCAGCAGCTCCCAAAGGGGGATTGATACGCAGTATTTT.

The CDR3 is CASSFGQGGKETQYF. DNA of the CDR3: TGCGCCAGCAGCTTTGGTCAGGGGGGGAAAGAGACCCAGTACTTC. The chain combines TRBV5-1 with TRBJ2-5; either TRBD1 or TRBD2 may fit D (7 bases each). The length of the CDR3 is 15 residues. CDR1 and CDR2 from the germline V gene are SGHRS and YFSETQ. V was trimmed by 2 bases and J by 3 bases, leaving 14 bases between them.

The DNA of the CDR3 is TGCAGTGCTAGAGATCTTGGGACTTTGTCCTACGAGCAGTACTTC. Its translation: CSARDLGTLSYEQYF. The chain joins TRBV20-1 to TRBJ2-7; tentatively, D is TRBD2 (6 bases). CDR3 length equals 15 residues. Germline CDR1 is DFQATT and CDR2 is SNEGSKA (reference sequence). V was clipped by 0 bases and J by 1 base, with 13 bases between them.

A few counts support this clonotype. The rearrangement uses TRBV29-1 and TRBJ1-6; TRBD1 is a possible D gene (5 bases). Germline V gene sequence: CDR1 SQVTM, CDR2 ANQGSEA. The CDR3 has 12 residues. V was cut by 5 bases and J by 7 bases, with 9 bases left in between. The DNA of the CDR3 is TGCAGCGTTCGCCAGGGAAATTCACCCCTCCACTTT. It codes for CSVRQGNSPLHF.

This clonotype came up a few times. Here the CDR3 reads CASSPRTDAPLHF. In nucleotides, the CDR3 is TGTGCCAGCTCACCACGGACCGACGCACCCCTCCACTTT. The chain recombines TRBV18 with TRBJ1-6; D gene uncertain. Trimming pared 1 base from V and 11 bases from J, leaving 9 bases between. From germline, CDR1 is KGHSH and CDR2 LQKENI. The CDR3 runs 13 residues.

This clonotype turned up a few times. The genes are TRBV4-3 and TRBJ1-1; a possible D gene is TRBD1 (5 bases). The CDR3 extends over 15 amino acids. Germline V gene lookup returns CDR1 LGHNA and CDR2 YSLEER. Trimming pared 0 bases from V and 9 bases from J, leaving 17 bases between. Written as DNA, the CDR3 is TGCGCCAGCAGCCAAGATCCGAAATCCAGGGTACAAGCTTTCTTT. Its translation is CASSQDPKSRVQAFF.

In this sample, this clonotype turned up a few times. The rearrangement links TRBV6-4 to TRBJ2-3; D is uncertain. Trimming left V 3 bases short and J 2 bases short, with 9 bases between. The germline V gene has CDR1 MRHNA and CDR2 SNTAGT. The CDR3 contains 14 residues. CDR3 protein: CASSESFSTDTQYF. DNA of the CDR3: TGTGCCAGCAGTGAATCGTTCTCCACAGATACGCAGTATTTT.

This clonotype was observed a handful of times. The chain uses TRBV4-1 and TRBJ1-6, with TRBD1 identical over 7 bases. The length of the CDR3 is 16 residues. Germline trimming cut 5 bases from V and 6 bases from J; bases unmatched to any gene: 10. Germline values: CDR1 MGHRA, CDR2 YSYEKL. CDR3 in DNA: TGCGCCAGCAGCGGGAACAGGGGCGGTTCTAATTCACCCCTCCACTTT. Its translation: CASSGNRGGSNSPLHF.

The CDR3 DNA reads TGTGTCGCGGGGGAGGCTAGCCGCTACGAGCAGTACGTC. Translated, it gives CVAGEASRYEQYV. The V and J genes are TRBV6-6 and TRBJ2-7; 7 bases map to TRBD2. The CDR3 runs 13 residues. The germline gives CDR1 MNHNY, CDR2 SVGAGI (reference sequence).

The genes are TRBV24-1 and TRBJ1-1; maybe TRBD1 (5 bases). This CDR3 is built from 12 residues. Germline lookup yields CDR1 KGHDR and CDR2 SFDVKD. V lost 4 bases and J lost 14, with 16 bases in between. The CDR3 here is CATSDHAQGWFF. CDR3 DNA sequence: TGTGCCACCAGTGACCATGCCCAGGGTTGGTTCTTT.

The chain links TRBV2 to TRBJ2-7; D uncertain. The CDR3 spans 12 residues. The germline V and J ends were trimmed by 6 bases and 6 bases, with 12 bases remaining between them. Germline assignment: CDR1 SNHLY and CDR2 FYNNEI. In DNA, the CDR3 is TGTGCCAGCAGGGTTGAGGTGGGCGAGCAGTACGTC. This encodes CASRVEVGEQYV.

The CDR3 protein is CASSRGISGNTIYF. The CDR3 nucleotides read TGTGCCAGCAGTCGGGGTATCTCTGGAAACACCATATATTTT. The chain carries TRBV6-5 and TRBJ1-3; D is unresolved. V dropped 5 bases and J dropped 0 bases, with 8 bases sitting between them. This CDR3 contains 14 residues. Germline lookup yields CDR1 MNHEY and CDR2 SVGAGI.

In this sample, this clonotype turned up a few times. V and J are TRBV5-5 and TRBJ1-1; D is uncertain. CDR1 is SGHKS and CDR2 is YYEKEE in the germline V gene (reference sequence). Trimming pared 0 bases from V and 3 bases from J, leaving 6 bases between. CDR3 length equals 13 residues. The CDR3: CASSLEFHTEAFF. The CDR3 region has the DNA TGTGCCAGCAGCTTGGAGTTTCACACTGAAGCTTTCTTT.

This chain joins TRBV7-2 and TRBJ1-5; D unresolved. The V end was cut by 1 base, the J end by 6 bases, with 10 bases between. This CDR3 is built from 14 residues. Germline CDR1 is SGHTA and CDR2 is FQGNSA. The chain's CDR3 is CASSLEPNVQPQHF. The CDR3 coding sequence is TGTGCCAGCAGCTTAGAACCTAATGTTCAGCCCCAGCATTTT. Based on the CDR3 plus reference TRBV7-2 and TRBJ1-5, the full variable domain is GAGVSQSPSNKVTEKGKDVELRCDPISGHTALYWYRQSLGQGLEFLIYFQGNSAPDKSGLPSDRFSAERTGGSVSTLTIQRTQQEDSAVYLCASSLEPNVQPQHFGDGTRLSIL.

The CDR3 nucleotides are TGCGCCAGCAGCCAAGTGGGGTTTAGCGGGGGAGCAAACACCGGGGAGCTGTTTTTT. Its translation: CASSQVGFSGGANTGELFF. The V and J genes are TRBV4-3 and TRBJ2-2; 9 nucleotides line up with TRBD2. Trimming cost V 1 base and J 2 bases; bases outside gene matches: 11. Germline V gene data show CDR1 as LGHNA and CDR2 as YSLEER. The CDR3 sequence is 19 residues long.

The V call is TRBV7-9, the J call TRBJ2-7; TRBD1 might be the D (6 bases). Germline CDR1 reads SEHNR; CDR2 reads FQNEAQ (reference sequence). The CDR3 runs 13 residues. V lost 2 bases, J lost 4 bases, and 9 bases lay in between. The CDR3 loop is CASSLQGWYEQYV. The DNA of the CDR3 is TGTGCCAGCAGCTTACAGGGGTGGTACGAGCAGTACGTC.

In DNA form, the CDR3 reads TGTGCCAGCAGCTTAGTCGGGACTAGCGGGACTTACAATGAGCAGTTCTTC. It encodes CASSLVGTSGTYNEQFF. V gene TRBV7-9 combines with J gene TRBJ2-1; 13 positions agree with TRBD2. The CDR3 sequence is 17 residues long. Trimming at V came to 1 base and at J to 4 bases, leaving 4 bases not matched to a gene. CDR1 SEHNR and CDR2 FQNEAQ come from the germline V gene (reference sequence).

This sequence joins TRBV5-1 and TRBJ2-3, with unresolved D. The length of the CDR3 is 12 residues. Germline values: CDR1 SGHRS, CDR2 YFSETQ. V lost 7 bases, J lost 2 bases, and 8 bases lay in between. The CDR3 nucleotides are TGCGCCAGCGCGTCTAACACAGATACGCAGTATTTT. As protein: CASASNTDTQYF.

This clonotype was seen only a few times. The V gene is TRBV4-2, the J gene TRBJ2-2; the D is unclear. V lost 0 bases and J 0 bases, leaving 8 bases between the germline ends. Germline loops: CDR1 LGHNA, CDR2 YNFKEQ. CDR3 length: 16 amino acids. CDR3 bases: TGTGCCAGCAGCCAAGACCATCCACCGAACACCGGGGAGCTGTTTTTT. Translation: CASSQDHPPNTGELFF.

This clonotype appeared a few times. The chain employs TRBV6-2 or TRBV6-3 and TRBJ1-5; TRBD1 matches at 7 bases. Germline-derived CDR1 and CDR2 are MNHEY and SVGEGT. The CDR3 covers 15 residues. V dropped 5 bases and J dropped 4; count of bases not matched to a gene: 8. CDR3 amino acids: CASSRAGQQNQPQHF. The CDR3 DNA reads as TGTGCCAGCAGTCGTGCGGGACAGCAGAATCAGCCCCAGCATTTT.

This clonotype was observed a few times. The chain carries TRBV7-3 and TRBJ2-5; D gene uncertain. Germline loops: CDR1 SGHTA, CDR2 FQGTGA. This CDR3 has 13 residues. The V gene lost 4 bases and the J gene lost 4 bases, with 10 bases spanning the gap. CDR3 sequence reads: CASSSPPSETQYF. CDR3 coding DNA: TGTGCCAGCAGCTCTCCGCCCTCAGAGACCCAGTACTTC.

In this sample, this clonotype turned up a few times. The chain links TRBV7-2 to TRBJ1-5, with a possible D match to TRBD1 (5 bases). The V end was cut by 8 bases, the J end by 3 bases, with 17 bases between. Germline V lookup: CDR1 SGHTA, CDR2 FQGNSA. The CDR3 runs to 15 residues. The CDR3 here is CASGRSGLVNQPQHF. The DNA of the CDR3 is TGTGCCAGCGGCCGATCGGGACTGGTCAATCAGCCCCAGCATTTT.

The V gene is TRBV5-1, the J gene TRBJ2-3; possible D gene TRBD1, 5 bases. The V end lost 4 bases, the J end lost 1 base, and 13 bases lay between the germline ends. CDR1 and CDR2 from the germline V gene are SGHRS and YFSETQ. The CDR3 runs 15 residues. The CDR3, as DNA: TGCGCCAGCAGCCGAGCAGGGTGGGGCACAGATACGCAGTATTTT. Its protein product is CASSRAGWGTDTQYF.

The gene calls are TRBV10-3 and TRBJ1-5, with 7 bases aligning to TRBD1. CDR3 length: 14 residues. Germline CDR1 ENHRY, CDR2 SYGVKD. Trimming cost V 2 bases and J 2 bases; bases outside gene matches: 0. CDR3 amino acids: CAISEDRGNQPQHF. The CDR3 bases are TGTGCCATCAGTGAGGACAGGGGCAATCAGCCCCAGCATTTT.

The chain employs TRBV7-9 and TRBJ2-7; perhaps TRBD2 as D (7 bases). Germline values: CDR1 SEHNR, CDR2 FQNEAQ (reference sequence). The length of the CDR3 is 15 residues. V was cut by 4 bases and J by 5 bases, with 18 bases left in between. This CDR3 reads CASSSDGGQLHEQYF. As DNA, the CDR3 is TGTGCCAGCAGCTCGGACGGGGGGCAGCTCCACGAGCAGTACTTC.

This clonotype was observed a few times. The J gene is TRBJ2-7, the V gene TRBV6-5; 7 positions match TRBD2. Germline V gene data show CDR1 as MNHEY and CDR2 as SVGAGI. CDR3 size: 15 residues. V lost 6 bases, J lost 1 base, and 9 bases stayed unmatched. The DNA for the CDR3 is TGTGCCAGCAGCCCCGGGAGGTTCTGGTCCTACGAGCAGTACTTC. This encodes CASSPGRFWSYEQYF.

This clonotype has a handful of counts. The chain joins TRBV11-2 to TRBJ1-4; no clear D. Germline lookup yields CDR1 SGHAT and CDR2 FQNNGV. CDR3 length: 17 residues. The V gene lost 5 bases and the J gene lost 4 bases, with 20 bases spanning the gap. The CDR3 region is CASSRSPLGHSNEKLFF. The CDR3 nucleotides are TGTGCCAGCAGCCGGTCGCCCCTGGGTCATAGTAATGAAAAACTGTTTTTT.

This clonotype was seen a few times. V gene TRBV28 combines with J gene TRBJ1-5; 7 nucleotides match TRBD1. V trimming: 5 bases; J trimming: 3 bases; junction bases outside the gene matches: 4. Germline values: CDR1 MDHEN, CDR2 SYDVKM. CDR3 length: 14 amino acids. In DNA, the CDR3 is TGTGCCAGCAGTCTGGGGACAGACAATCAGCCCCAGCATTTT. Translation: CASSLGTDNQPQHF.